Described below is a single T cell receptor (beta chain) sequence and its context. Its cognate antigen is unknown. CDR3 length equals 12 residues. Germline trimming cut 6 bases from V and 11 bases from J; bases unmatched to any gene: 5. TCR alpha and TCR beta cDNA libraries carrying sample barcodes and UMIs were produced by 5'RACE using constant-segment primers. TCRdb reprocessed the 5' RACE reads with MiXCR, giving one entry per CDR3 protein. The repertoire consists of about 400,000 distinct CDR3 sequences, with 20% to 25% occurring once and the leading ten covering roughly 8.7%. The entry originates in a study of T-cell memory formation after mild COVID-19. Study outcomes and limitations: For contracting clones, CD4+ ones sat mainly in CM and EM, CD8+ in EMRA.

Sequenced material: PBMCs or a T cell subset sorted from them (not recorded which). The chain is built from TRBV12-3 or TRBV12-4 and TRBJ2-2; 8 bases are shared with TRBD2. This receptor was taken from an adult woman who had mild COVID-19 (a few samples of this study predate the infection). Cell type and time point are not known. The CDR3 DNA reads TGTGCCAGCAGCCAGAGCGGGGGAGAGCTGTTTTTT. Translated: CASSQSGGELFF.